The clone carrying this T cell receptor (beta chain) was recorded a few times. Its specificity is not known. The data were obtained in a study of T-cell memory formation after mild COVID-19. Each CDR3 protein is one row after TCRdb ran MiXCR on the 5' RACE reads. The sample lists hundreds of thousands of distinct CDR3 sequences; 13% to 15% were seen once. Study conclusions and caveats: Contracting CD4+ clones lay largely in CM and EM, with CD8+ ones residing in EMRA. Some responding clones appeared in pre-infection memory, suggesting cross-reactive memory joined.

This CDR3 spans 14 amino acids. V lost 9 bases to trimming and J lost 5 bases, with 15 bases between them. The germline V gene has CDR1 SGHRS and CDR2 YFSETQ. The sample comprised PBMCs or a T cell subset sorted from them (not recorded which). The receptor was isolated from a young man who had mild COVID-19 (a few samples of this study predate the infection). Cell type and time point are not known. The chain recombines TRBV5-1 with TRBJ1-6, with TRBD1 as a possible D gene (6 bases). In nucleotides, the CDR3 is TGCGCCACCAGGGTACAGGGAGATAATTCACCCCTCCACTTT. It encodes CATRVQGDNSPLHF. The full variable domain, with the rest looked up from reference TRBV5-1 and TRBJ1-6, is KAGVTQTPRYLIKTRGQQVTLSCSPISGHRSVSWYQQTPGQGLQFLFEYFSETQRNKGNFPGRFSGRQFSNSRSEMNVSTLELGDSALYLCATRVQGDNSPLHFGNGTRLTVT.